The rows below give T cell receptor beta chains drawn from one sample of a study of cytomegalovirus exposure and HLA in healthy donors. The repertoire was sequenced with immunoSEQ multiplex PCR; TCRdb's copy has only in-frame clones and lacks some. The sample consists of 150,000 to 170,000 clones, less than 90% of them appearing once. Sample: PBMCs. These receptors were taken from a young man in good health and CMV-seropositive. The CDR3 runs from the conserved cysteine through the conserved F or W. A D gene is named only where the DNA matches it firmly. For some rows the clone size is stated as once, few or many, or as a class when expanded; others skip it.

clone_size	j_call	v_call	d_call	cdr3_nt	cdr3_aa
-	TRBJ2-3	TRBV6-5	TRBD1	TGTGCCAGCAGCCTACAGGGGTCCGGGCCAGATACGCAGTATTTT	CASSLQGSGPDTQYF
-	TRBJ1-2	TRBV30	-	TGTGCCTGGAGTGTTAACCCGCGGCGACGTGGCTACACCTTC	CAWSVNPRRRGYTF
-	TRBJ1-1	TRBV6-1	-	TGTGCCAGCAGTACGCGACAGGAGATGAACACTGAAGCTTTCTTT	CASSTRQEMNTEAFF
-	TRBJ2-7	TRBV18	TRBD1	TGTGCCAGCTCCCCCGGGGACAGGGCAGGTCCTATTTACGAGCAGTACTTC	CASSPGDRAGPIYEQYF
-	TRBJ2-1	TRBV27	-	TGTGCCAGCAGTCTCAGCTCCTACAATGAGCAGTTCTTC	CASSLSSYNEQFF
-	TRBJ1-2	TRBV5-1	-	TGCGCCAGCAGCTTGGCCGGGGGAAACTATGGCTACACCTTC	CASSLAGGNYGYTF
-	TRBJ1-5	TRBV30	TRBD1	TGTGCCTGGAAGGGGACAGGTAATCAGCCCCAGCATTTT	CAWKGTGNQPQHF
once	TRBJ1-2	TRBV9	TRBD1	TGTGCCAGCAGCTCCCCCCGGACAGGATATGGCTACACCTTC	CASSSPRTGYGYTF
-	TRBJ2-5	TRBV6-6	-	TGTGCCAGCAGCCTCGGGGGAGTCCAAGAGACCCAGTACTTC	CASSLGGVQETQYF
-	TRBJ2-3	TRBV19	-	TGTGCCAGTAGTATAACCGGGGGGCCCCGGGTGGCAGATACGCAGTATTTT	CASSITGGPRVADTQYF
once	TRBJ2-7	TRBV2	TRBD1	TGTGCCAGCAGGGCCCCGGCGGGTTTTGGACAGGGAAGCTACGAGCAGTACTTC	CASRAPAGFGQGSYEQYF
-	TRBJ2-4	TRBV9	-	TGTGCCAGCAGCGTAGTCGGGCAGGAAGAGGGGTACTTC	CASSVVGQEEGYF
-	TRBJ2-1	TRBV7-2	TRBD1	TGTGCCAGCAGCTTAGGGGGACAGACATACAATGAGCAGTTCTTC	CASSLGGQTYNEQFF
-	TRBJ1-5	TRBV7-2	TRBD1	TGTGCCAGCAGCTTAGGACCCCCAGGGGGCTTTCAGCCCCAGCATTTT	CASSLGPPGGFQPQHF
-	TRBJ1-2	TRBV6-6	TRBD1	TGTGCCAGCAGTTACTCTCGGACAGGGGTTGACTATGGCTACACCTTC	CASSYSRTGVDYGYTF
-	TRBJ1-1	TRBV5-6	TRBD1	TGTGCCAGCAGCCAGCCAGGGGGACTGAACACTGAAGCTTTCTTT	CASSQPGGLNTEAFF
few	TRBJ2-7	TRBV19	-	TGTGCCAGTAGTACGGGGGATTACTACGAGCAGTACTTC	CASSTGDYYEQYF
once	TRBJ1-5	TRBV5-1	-	TGCGCCAGCAGCTTATTAGGGGGCAATCAGCCCCAGCATTTT	CASSLLGGNQPQHF
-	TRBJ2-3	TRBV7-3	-	TGTGCCAGCAGCTTAGCGGTTTCTAGCACAGATACGCAGTATTTT	CASSLAVSSTDTQYF
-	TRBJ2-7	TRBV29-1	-	TGCAGCGTTGAAGAGGGGCCCTACGAGCAGTACTTC	CSVEEGPYEQYF
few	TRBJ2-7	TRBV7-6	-	TGTGCCAGCAGTCTACAGGAGACCTCCTACGAGCAGTACTTC	CASSLQETSYEQYF
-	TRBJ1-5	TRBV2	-	TGTGCCAGCAGTTTTAGACAGTACAATCAGCCCCAGCATTTT	CASSFRQYNQPQHF
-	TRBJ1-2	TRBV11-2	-	TGTGCCAGCAGCCCCCGGGTCATACCCACCTATGGCTACACCTTC	CASSPRVIPTYGYTF
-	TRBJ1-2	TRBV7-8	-	TGTGCCAGCATCTCGCCGGACAGAGGCGGCTACACCTTC	CASISPDRGGYTF